Presented here are 10 T cell receptor beta chains from one specimen sequenced in a study of blood T cell repertoires in COVID-19. Clones were read by immunoSEQ multiplex PCR, and TCRdb kept only the in-frame ones, dropping some. The profile shows roughly 95,000 clones, 82% of them singletons. What was sequenced was peripheral blood. The receptors originated from an older man with acute or convalescent COVID-19.

V gene TRBV7-9 combines with J gene TRBJ2-1; 10 bases agree with TRBD2. V was clipped by 1 base and J by 4 bases; unmatched bases: 10. The CDR3 has 18 amino acids. Germline loops: CDR1 SEHNR, CDR2 FQNEAQ (reference sequence). The CDR3 loop reads CASSLGGARLAGYNEQFF. As DNA, the CDR3 is TGTGCCAGCAGCTTAGGAGGTGCTAGACTAGCGGGTTACAATGAGCAGTTCTTC.

The rearrangement uses TRBV7-2 and TRBJ2-1, with D unclear. CDR3 length: 16 residues. V was pared by 4 bases and J by 0 bases, with 13 bases between. CDR1 and CDR2 (germline): SGHTA, FQGNSA. CDR3 nucleotides: TGTGCCAGCAGCTCTCACGGCGGTAGCTCCTACAATGAGCAGTTCTTC. It is translated as CASSSHGGSSYNEQFF.

The V call is TRBV30, the J call TRBJ2-7; 12 bases match TRBD2. From germline, CDR1 is GTSNPN and CDR2 SVGIG (reference sequence). The V segment lost 0 bases and the J segment 3 bases; nucleotides outside the gene matches: 12. The CDR3 sequence is 18 residues long. The CDR3 DNA reads TGTGCCTGGAGTGTCGGGGGGCTAGCGGGAGGGTCTGACTACGAGCAGTACTTC. It specifies CAWSVGGLAGGSDYEQYF.

The chain combines TRBV5-4 with TRBJ2-6, with D possibly matching TRBD2 (6 bases). The CDR3 covers 18 residues. The V and J ends lost 3 bases and 2 bases respectively, with 18 bases between them. Germline V gene lookup returns CDR1 SGHNT and CDR2 YYREEE (reference sequence). CDR3 nucleotide sequence: TGTGCCAGCAGCTCCGGGGGACGGAAAACCACTGGGGCCAACGTCCTGACTTTC. The encoded protein is CASSSGGRKTTGANVLTF.

The chain recombines TRBV4-3 with TRBJ1-2; D might be TRBD1 (6 bases). CDR3 length: 16 amino acids. Germline V gene sequence: CDR1 LGHNA, CDR2 YSLEER. V lost 0 bases to trimming and J lost 4 bases, with 15 bases between them. The CDR3 sequence is CASSQDGPGAGYGYTF. Here the CDR3 DNA reads TGCGCCAGCAGCCAAGATGGGCCAGGGGCGGGCTATGGCTACACCTTC.

The V and J genes are TRBV30 and TRBJ1-6, with TRBD1 matching 7 bases. Germline V gene data show CDR1 as GTSNPN and CDR2 as SVGIG (reference sequence). Trimming removed 4 bases from V and 4 bases from J; junction bases left unmatched: 1. The CDR3 length is 13 residues. The CDR3 sequence is CAWTQGYNSPLHF. The DNA for the CDR3 is TGTGCCTGGACACAGGGGTATAATTCACCCCTCCACTTT.

The chain is built from TRBV18 and TRBJ1-1; 10 bases fit TRBD1. CDR3 length: 16 residues. In germline, CDR1 is KGHSH, CDR2 LQKENI. Germline trimming cut 6 bases from V and 5 bases from J; bases unmatched to any gene: 12. Here the CDR3 DNA reads TGTGCCAGCTCCCCCGGGACAGGGGTTGTTGGAACTGAAGCTTTCTTT. Protein product: CASSPGTGVVGTEAFF.

The J gene is TRBJ2-5, the V gene TRBV7-2; 10 bases agree with TRBD1. Germline V CDR1 and CDR2: SGHTA, FQGNSA. Unmatched junction bases numbered 4, after V lost 4 bases and J lost 5 bases. The CDR3 length is 14 residues. For the CDR3, the DNA is TGTGCCAGCAGCTCGCCGGGACAGGGGGAGACCCAGTACTTC. Encoded protein: CASSSPGQGETQYF.

The J gene is TRBJ2-7, the V gene TRBV30, with 9 bases matching TRBD1. The CDR3 length is 15 residues. Per the germline V gene, CDR1 is GTSNPN and CDR2 is SVGIG (reference sequence). Trimming took 0 bases from V and 4 from J; bases not matched to a gene: 7. CDR3 sequence (DNA): TGTGCCTGGAGTGTAACAGGGGGCTGGACTTACGAGCAGTACTTC. As protein: CAWSVTGGWTYEQYF.

This clone was counted a single time. The chain links TRBV7-2 to TRBJ1-5; TRBD1 matches at 9 bases. Germline-derived CDR1 and CDR2 are SGHTA and FQGNSA. V was pared by 5 bases and J by 7 bases, with 9 bases of the junction left unmatched. The CDR3 consists of 15 residues. The CDR3, as DNA: TGTGCCAGCAGCCCCCCGGGACAGGGTCGCCAGCCCCAGCATTTT. This sequence encodes CASSPPGQGRQPQHF.